Here is one T cell receptor (beta chain) with its context. Its cognate antigen is unknown. The CDR3 extends over 13 amino acids. Germline V CDR1 and CDR2: SGHAT, FQNNGV. The V segment lost 3 bases and the J segment 8 bases; nucleotides outside the gene matches: 1. This entry comes from a study of cytomegalovirus exposure and HLA in healthy donors. Whole-study findings and limits: In a later analysis, HLA-C alleles had the fewest associated TCRs, DRB1 alleles the most. Listed as cytomegalovirus-associated were over 150 TCR beta chains. Rarity marked most TCR sequences, yet some public TCRs occurred in many donors. Immune exposure was documented only through CMV serostatus.

The PCR ran on 60 Vbeta and 13 Jbeta primers. The data were produced by immunoSEQ multiplex PCR, yet TCRdb's version contains in-frame clones alone and is incomplete. The sample has approximately 100,000 clones, about 74% seen once. V usage is TRBV11-2 and J usage is TRBJ2-1; TRBD2 matches at 10 bases. The TCR originated in a female donor in good health and CMV-seronegative. The material sequenced was PBMCs. Here the CDR3 DNA reads TGTGCCAGCAGCTTCGGACTAGCGGATGAGCAGTTCTTC. Residues: CASSFGLADEQFF.